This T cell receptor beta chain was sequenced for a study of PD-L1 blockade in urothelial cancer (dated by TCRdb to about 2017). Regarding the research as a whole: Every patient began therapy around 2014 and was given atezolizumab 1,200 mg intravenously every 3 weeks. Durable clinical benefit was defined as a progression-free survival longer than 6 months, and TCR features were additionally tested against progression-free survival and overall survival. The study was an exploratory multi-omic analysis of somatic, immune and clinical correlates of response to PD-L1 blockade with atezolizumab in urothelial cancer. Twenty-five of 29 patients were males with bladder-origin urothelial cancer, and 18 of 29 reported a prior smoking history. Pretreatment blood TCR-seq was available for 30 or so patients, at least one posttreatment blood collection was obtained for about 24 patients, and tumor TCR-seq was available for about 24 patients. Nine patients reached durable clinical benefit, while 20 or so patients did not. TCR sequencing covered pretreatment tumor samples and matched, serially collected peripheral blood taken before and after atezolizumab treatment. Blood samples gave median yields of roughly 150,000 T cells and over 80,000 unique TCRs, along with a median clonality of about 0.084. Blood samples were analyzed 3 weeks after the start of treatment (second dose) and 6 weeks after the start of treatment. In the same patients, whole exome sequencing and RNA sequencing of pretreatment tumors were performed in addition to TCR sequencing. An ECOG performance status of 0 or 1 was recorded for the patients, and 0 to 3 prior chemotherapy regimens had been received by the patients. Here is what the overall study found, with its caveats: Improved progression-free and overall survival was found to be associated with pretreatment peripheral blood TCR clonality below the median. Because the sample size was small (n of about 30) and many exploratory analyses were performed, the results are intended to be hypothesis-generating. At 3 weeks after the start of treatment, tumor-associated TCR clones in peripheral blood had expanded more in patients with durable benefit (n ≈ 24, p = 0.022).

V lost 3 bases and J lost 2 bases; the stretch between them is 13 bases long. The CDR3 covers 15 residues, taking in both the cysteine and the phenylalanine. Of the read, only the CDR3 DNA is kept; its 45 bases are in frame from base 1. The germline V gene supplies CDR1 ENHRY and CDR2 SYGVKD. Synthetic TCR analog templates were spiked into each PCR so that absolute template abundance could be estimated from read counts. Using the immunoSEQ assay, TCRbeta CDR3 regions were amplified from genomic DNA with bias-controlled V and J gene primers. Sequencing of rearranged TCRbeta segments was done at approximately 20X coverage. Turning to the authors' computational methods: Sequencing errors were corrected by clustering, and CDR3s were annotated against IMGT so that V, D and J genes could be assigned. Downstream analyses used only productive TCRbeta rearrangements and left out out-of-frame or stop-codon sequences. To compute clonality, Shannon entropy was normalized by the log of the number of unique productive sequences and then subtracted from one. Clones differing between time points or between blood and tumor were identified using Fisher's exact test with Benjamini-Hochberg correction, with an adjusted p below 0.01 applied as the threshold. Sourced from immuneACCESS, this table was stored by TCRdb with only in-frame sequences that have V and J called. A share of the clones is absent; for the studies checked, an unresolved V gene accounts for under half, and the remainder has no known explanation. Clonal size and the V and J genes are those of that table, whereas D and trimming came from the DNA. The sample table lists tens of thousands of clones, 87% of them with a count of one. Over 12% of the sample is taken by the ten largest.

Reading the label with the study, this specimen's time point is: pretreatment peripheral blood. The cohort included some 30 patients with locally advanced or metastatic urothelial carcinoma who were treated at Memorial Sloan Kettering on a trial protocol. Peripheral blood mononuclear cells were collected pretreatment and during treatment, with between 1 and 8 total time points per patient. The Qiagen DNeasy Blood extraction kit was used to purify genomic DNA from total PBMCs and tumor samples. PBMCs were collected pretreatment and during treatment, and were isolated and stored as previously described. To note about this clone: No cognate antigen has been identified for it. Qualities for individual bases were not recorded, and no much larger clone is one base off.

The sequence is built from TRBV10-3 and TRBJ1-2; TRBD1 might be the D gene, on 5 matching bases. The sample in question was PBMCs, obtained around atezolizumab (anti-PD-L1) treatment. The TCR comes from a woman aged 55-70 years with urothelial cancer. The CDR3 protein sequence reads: CAISERGAGNYGYTF. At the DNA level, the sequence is TGTGCCATCAGTGAAAGAGGCGCAGGGAACTATGGCTACACCTTC.